The text below deals with one TCR beta chain. Antigen specificity is unknown. The data originate from a study of shared clonotypes between healthy human individuals. TCRdb's copy holds only in-frame clones and misses some; the assay was immunoSEQ multiplex PCR. The sample contains 2 million to 2.5 million clones, approximately 95% of which appear only once. Study-level points and caveats: Around 5.4% of naive CD4 clonotypes were common to a handful of donors.

The sample comprised naive CD4+ T cells sorted from blood. Noted subset: CD45RA+ positively selected. The source is a man between 18 and 29 years old in good health.

Written as DNA, the CDR3 is TGTGCCTGGAGCACGGGACAGGGCTTCGGAAACACCATATATTTT. This translates into CAWSTGQGFGNTIYF. The chain couples TRBV30 to TRBJ1-3; 9 positions match TRBD1. The junction had 7 bases not matched to a gene; V was cut back by 3 bases and J by 4 bases. CDR1 GTSNPN and CDR2 SVGIG come from the germline V gene (reference sequence). The CDR3 contains 15 residues.